Each of the 21 T cell receptor beta chains below was sequenced from the same sample in a study of T cells expressing NK-cell markers. TCRdb reanalyzed the 5' RACE reads and collapses them to one entry per CDR3 protein, without DNA. The sample is made up of roughly 430,000 distinct CDR3 sequences, and the top ten hold more than 7% of it. The sample was blood T cells: a sorted CD56 or NKG2C T cell subset, CD4+ or CD8+ T cells, or bulk PBMC T cells (not recorded which). These receptors came from a woman aged 18 to 75 in good health.

This chain uses TRBV7-2 with TRBJ1-2. Germline CDR1 SGHTA, CDR2 FQGNSA. The CDR3 runs 15 residues. The CDR3: CASSAQPQIPYGYTF. Drawing the rest from reference TRBV7-2 and TRBJ1-2, the complete variable domain is GAGVSQSPSNKVTEKGKDVELRCDPISGHTALYWYRQSLGQGLEFLIYFQGNSAPDKSGLPSDRFSAERTGGSVSTLTIQRTQQEDSAVYLCASSAQPQIPYGYTFGSGTRLTVV.

The V call is TRBV19, the J call TRBJ1-1; TCRdb indicates TRBD1, and absent DNA this call remains unverified. The germline CDR1 and CDR2 sequences are LNHDA and SQIVND (reference sequence). The CDR3 is 12 residues long. The CDR3 reads CAVGEGNTEAFF.

The chain uses TRBV12-3 or TRBV12-4 and TRBJ2-7; TCRdb selects TRBD2, and the lack of DNA leaves this call unchecked. The CDR3 is made up of 13 amino acids. CDR3 region: CASSSLRDYEQYF.

This chain connects TRBV5-1 to TRBJ2-7; TCRdb outputs TRBD1, but without DNA this stays unchecked. Germline V lookup: CDR1 SGHRS, CDR2 YFSETQ. CDR3 size: 15 residues. The CDR3 reads CASSFIGQGTDEQYF. The full variable domain, with the rest looked up from reference TRBV5-1 and TRBJ2-7, is KAGVTQTPRYLIKTRGQQVTLSCSPISGHRSVSWYQQTPGQGLQFLFEYFSETQRNKGNFPGRFSGRQFSNSRSEMNVSTLELGDSALYLCASSFIGQGTDEQYFGPGTRLTVT.

This chain connects TRBV10-3 to TRBJ1-6; the TCRdb call, TRBD1, lacks DNA for checking. The CDR3 has 13 residues. Germline V gene data show CDR1 as ENHRY and CDR2 as SYGVKD. CDR3 protein: CATAGAVRSPLHF.

This chain connects TRBV9 to TRBJ2-2; no DNA is available, so the TRBD1 call from TCRdb remains unchecked. Germline V gene lookup returns CDR1 SGDLS and CDR2 YYNGEE. CDR3 size: 15 residues. CDR3 protein: CASSVEGVATGELFF.

This CDR3 reads CASSQPFGGSLSNEQFF. The chain joins TRBV7-9 to TRBJ2-1; TCRdb's D call, TRBD1, is unchecked because there is no DNA. The CDR3 loop spans 17 amino acids. Germline lookup yields CDR1 SEHNR and CDR2 FQNEAQ (reference sequence).

The chain employs TRBV28 and TRBJ1-6; TCRdb lists TRBD1, though no DNA is available to test this call. Germline V lookup: CDR1 MDHEN, CDR2 SYDVKM. The CDR3 runs 15 residues. The CDR3 sequence: CASSFRQGYNSPLHF. Looking up the rest from reference TRBV28 and TRBJ1-6 gives the full variable domain: DVKVTQSSRYLVKRTGEKVFLECVQDMDHENMFWYRQDPGLGLRLIYFSYDVKMKEKGDIPEGYSVSREKKERFSLILESASTNQTSMYLCASSFRQGYNSPLHFGNGTRLTVT.

The chain is built from TRBV7-2 and TRBJ1-1; TCRdb picks TRBD1, but there is no DNA to check that call. Germline assignment: CDR1 SGHTA and CDR2 FQGNSA. This CDR3 is built from 15 residues. The CDR3 reads CASSLTKGMSGGAFF.

The CDR3 reads CSVEYLAGETQYF. The chain employs TRBV29-1 and TRBJ2-5; TCRdb's assignment of TRBD2 cannot be checked, as there is no DNA. The germline CDR1 and CDR2 sequences are SQVTM and ANQGSEA. The CDR3 covers 13 residues.

V gene TRBV12-3 or TRBV12-4 combines with J gene TRBJ2-3; TCRdb calls TRBD1, which cannot be checked without DNA. The CDR3 spans 14 residues. This CDR3 reads CASSLGPLQGTQYF.

The V gene is TRBV14, the J gene TRBJ2-3. The CDR3 consists of 14 residues. Germline V gene lookup returns CDR1 SGHDN and CDR2 FVKESK. The CDR3 loop is CASSQAIVSKTQYF.

The chain recombines TRBV20-1 with TRBJ2-1; TCRdb gives TRBD2 as the D gene, but with no DNA this cannot be confirmed. Germline V gives CDR1 DFQATT, CDR2 SNEGSKA (reference sequence). The CDR3 covers 14 residues. CDR3: CSAPMGGGRNEQFF.

The chain links TRBV9 to TRBJ1-3. The V gene's germline CDR1 is SGDLS and CDR2 YYNGEE. The CDR3 totals 13 residues. CDR3 loop: CASSARGGAAIYF.

The J gene is TRBJ1-6, the V gene TRBV5-1; no DNA is available, so the TRBD1 call from TCRdb remains unchecked. Germline CDR1 SGHRS, CDR2 YFSETQ. The CDR3 length is 17 residues. The CDR3 sequence: CASSPSASTGRNSPLHF.

V and J are TRBV19 and TRBJ1-4. The CDR3 runs 15 residues. The germline gives CDR1 LNHDA, CDR2 SQIVND (reference sequence). The CDR3 loop reads CASSWGVATNEKLFF.

The chain has TRBV5-1 and TRBJ2-3. Looked up from germline, CDR1 is SGHRS and CDR2 is YFSETQ. The CDR3 extends over 16 amino acids. The CDR3 is CASSLADLAATDTQYF.

This chain connects TRBV18 to TRBJ2-3; TCRdb's D gene call, TRBD1, goes unchecked for lack of DNA. The CDR3 contains 14 residues. The germline gives CDR1 KGHSH, CDR2 LQKENI. The CDR3 loop is CASSPAGQANTQYF.

This chain joins TRBV4-3 and TRBJ2-3; TCRdb designates TRBD2, a call that cannot be tested without DNA. Germline V gives CDR1 LGHNA, CDR2 YSLEER. The CDR3 is made up of 16 amino acids. The CDR3 here is CASSQDAGPSTDTQYF.

The chain uses TRBV12-3 or TRBV12-4 and TRBJ1-1; TCRdb's D call, TRBD1, is unchecked because there is no DNA. There are 13 residues in the CDR3. The CDR3 sequence is CASTSTGHSQAFF.

The chain carries TRBV18 and TRBJ2-5. The CDR3 length is 17 residues. Germline V lookup: CDR1 KGHSH, CDR2 LQKENI. The CDR3 sequence is CASSPPVGAGGKETQYF.